Listed here are 23 T cell receptor beta chains from one sample, sequenced in a study of blood T cell repertoires in COVID-19. Profiling relied on immunoSEQ multiplex PCR, and the TCRdb table lists in-frame clones only, not all of them. The sample gives about 250,000 clones, 87% of which show up once; roughly 6% is in the top ten. The specimen was PBMCs or T cells enriched from blood (not recorded which). These receptors were collected from a woman in her twenties or thirties with acute COVID-19.

The V gene is TRBV7-8, the J gene TRBJ2-3; D not certain. Deletions cut 7 bases from V and 4 bases from J, with 18 bases between. The CDR3 covers 15 residues. The germline gives CDR1 SGHVS, CDR2 FQNEAQ. CDR3 nucleotide sequence: TGTGCCAGCACGGCAGGCGTTTTATCACCAGATACGCAGTATTTT. The encoded protein is CASTAGVLSPDTQYF.

This CDR3 reads CASSPPPGQGPENEQFF. CDR3 in DNA: TGTGCCAGCAGTCCACCTCCGGGACAGGGACCGGAGAATGAGCAGTTCTTC. The genes are TRBV28 and TRBJ2-1; the match to TRBD1 covers 9 bases. V lost 5 bases to trimming and J lost 7 bases; unmatched junction nucleotides: 15. Germline V gives CDR1 MDHEN, CDR2 SYDVKM. The CDR3 covers 17 residues.

This clone was seen just once. V is TRBV11-2 and J is TRBJ2-5; possibly TRBD2 for D (5 bases). With 5 bases removed from V and 2 bases from J, the gap between germline ends came to 15 bases. This CDR3 has 15 amino acids. Looked up from germline, CDR1 is SGHAT and CDR2 is FQNNGV. The CDR3: CASSPVPPGQETQYF. The CDR3 DNA reads TGTGCCAGCAGCCCAGTCCCACCGGGACAAGAGACCCAGTACTTC. Variable domain in full (rest from reference TRBV11-2 and TRBJ2-5): EAGVAQSPRYKIIEKRQSVAFWCNPISGHATLYWYQQILGQGPKLLIQFQNNGVVDDSQLPKDRFSAERLKGVDSTLKIQPAKLEDSAVYLCASSPVPPGQETQYFGPGTRLLVL.

The gene calls are TRBV10-2 and TRBJ2-7; TRBD2 might be the D (7 bases). The V gene's germline CDR1 is WSHSY and CDR2 SAAADI. The CDR3 is 16 residues long. The V end was cut by 3 bases, the J end by 3 bases, with 18 bases between. The CDR3 loop is CASSDPGGQSFYEQYF. CDR3 bases: TGCGCCAGCAGTGACCCCGGGGGGCAGTCTTTCTACGAGCAGTACTTC.

The chain combines TRBV7-9 with TRBJ2-7; 10 bases align to TRBD2. The CDR3 is 16 residues long. Per germline, CDR1 SEHNR and CDR2 FQNEAQ (reference sequence). V lost 5 bases, J lost 2 bases, and 9 bases stayed unmatched. CDR3 coding DNA: TGTGCCAGCAGCAACGTAGCGGGGGGACCCGCCTACGAGCAGTACTTC. Its protein is CASSNVAGGPAYEQYF.

V is TRBV9 and J is TRBJ2-1; 8 bases match TRBD2. The germline V gene encodes CDR1 SGDLS and CDR2 YYNGEE. The CDR3 is 16 amino acids. The junction had 4 bases not matched to a gene; V was cut back by 0 bases and J by 2 bases. CDR3: CASSVVGAGAYNEQFF. The CDR3 region has the DNA TGTGCCAGCAGCGTAGTAGGAGCGGGGGCCTACAATGAGCAGTTCTTC. Full variable domain (missing parts from reference TRBV9 and TRBJ2-1): DSGVTQTPKHLITATGQRVTLRCSPRSGDLSVYWYQQSLDQGLQFLIQYYNGEERAKGNILERFSAQQFPDLHSELNLSSLELGDSALYFCASSVVGAGAYNEQFFGPGTRLTVL.

The V gene is TRBV24-1, the J gene TRBJ2-7; no firm D call. Trimming took off 0 bases at V and 5 bases at J, with 7 bases between the two ends. CDR3 length equals 13 residues. The germline gives CDR1 KGHDR, CDR2 SFDVKD. The CDR3 region is CATSDLTMDEQYF. In nucleotides, the CDR3 is TGTGCCACCAGTGATTTGACTATGGACGAGCAGTACTTC.

This chain links TRBV29-1 with TRBJ1-1; TRBD1 matches at 7 bases. Germline V gene sequence: CDR1 SQVTM, CDR2 ANQGSEA. Trimming removed 7 bases from V and 3 bases from J; junction bases left unmatched: 11. CDR3 length equals 14 residues. CDR3 sequence (DNA): TGCAGCGCCAAGGAGGGGGCCTTAGACACTGAAGCTTTCTTT. It yields the protein CSAKEGALDTEAFF. Complete variable domain (other parts from reference TRBV29-1 and TRBJ1-1): SAVISQKPSRDICQRGTSLTIQCQVDSQVTMMFWYRQQPGQSLTLIATANQGSEATYESGFVIDKFPISRPNLTFSTLTVSNMSPEDSSIYLCSAKEGALDTEAFFGQGTRLTVV.

The chain carries TRBV12-3 or TRBV12-4 and TRBJ1-3; no firm D call. V gave up 6 bases and J gave up 4 bases, with 7 bases separating them. This CDR3 has 12 amino acids. The CDR3 sequence: CASSSPGNTIYF. The CDR3 DNA sequence: TGTGCCAGCAGCTCCCCGGGAAACACCATATATTTT.

This clone was seen a handful of times. CDR3 loop: CASSRGTGGLYSNQPQHF. The DNA for the CDR3 is TGCGCCAGCAGCCGTGGGACAGGGGGCCTCTATAGCAATCAGCCCCAGCATTTT. The genes are TRBV5-1 and TRBJ1-5; 12 nucleotides match TRBD1. CDR1 SGHRS and CDR2 YFSETQ come from the germline V gene. This CDR3 region has 18 residues. V trimming: 4 bases; J trimming: 0 bases; junction bases outside the gene matches: 8.

V gene TRBV18 combines with J gene TRBJ2-5; D is undetermined. The CDR3 runs to 15 residues. V was clipped by 1 base and J by 1 base, with 10 bases between them. The germline V gene encodes CDR1 KGHSH and CDR2 LQKENI. The CDR3 reads CASSPLTASQETQYF. The DNA of the CDR3 is TGTGCCAGCTCACCACTAACAGCTTCCCAAGAGACCCAGTACTTC.

The chain recombines TRBV30 with TRBJ2-7; D uncertain. V was shortened by 3 bases and J by 6 bases, with 9 bases between the two germline ends. There are 11 residues in the CDR3. Germline V gene data show CDR1 as GTSNPN and CDR2 as SVGIG (reference sequence). CDR3 residues: CAWSLFREQYF. The CDR3 coding sequence is TGTGCCTGGAGCCTATTCCGCGAGCAGTACTTC.

The CDR3 DNA is TGTGCCAGCAGCACTAGCGGGAGAGGTGAAAACATTCAGTACTTC. It translates to CASSTSGRGENIQYF. The chain couples TRBV5-4 to TRBJ2-4; 11 bases fit TRBD2. This CDR3 has 15 residues. The germline gives CDR1 SGHNT, CDR2 YYREEE (reference sequence). Trimming at V came to 4 bases and at J to 5 bases, leaving 5 bases not matched to a gene. The full variable domain, completed using reference TRBV5-4 and TRBJ2-4, is ETGVTQSPTHLIKTRGQQVTLRCSSQSGHNTVSWYQQALGQGPQFIFQYYREEENGRGNFPPRFSGLQFPNYSSELNVNALELDDSALYLCASSTSGRGENIQYFGAGTRLSVL.

The chain links TRBV7-6 to TRBJ2-7; 8 bases are shared with TRBD1. Germline-derived CDR1 and CDR2 are SGHVS and FNYEAQ. The CDR3 spans 16 residues. The ends lost 2 bases at V and 0 bases at J; junction bases unmatched: 6. CDR3 region: CASSLLAGGNSYEQYF. The CDR3 coding sequence is TGTGCCAGCAGCTTATTAGCAGGGGGCAACTCCTACGAGCAGTACTTC. Supplemented by reference TRBV7-6 and TRBJ2-7, the full variable domain reads GAGVSQSPRYKVTKRGQDVALRCDPISGHVSLYWYRQALGQGPEFLTYFNYEAQQDKSGLPNDRFSAERPEGSISTLTIQRTEQRDSAMYRCASSLLAGGNSYEQYFGPGTRLTVT.

This rearrangement joins TRBV25-1 to TRBJ1-5; D might be TRBD1 (5 bases). Germline CDR1 and CDR2: MGHDK and SYGVNS. V was cut by 6 bases and J by 2 bases, with 17 bases left in between. The CDR3 runs to 16 residues. The CDR3 DNA follows: TGTGCCAGCAGCGCCGGGACTCAAGATCGCAATCAGCCCCAGCATTTT. Translation gives CASSAGTQDRNQPQHF.

This clone was counted many times. The rearrangement uses TRBV19 and TRBJ2-2; D is possibly TRBD1 (5 bases). The CDR3 consists of 12 residues. Trimming stripped 8 bases from V and 7 bases from J, with 11 bases between. Germline CDR1 and CDR2: LNHDA and SQIVND (reference sequence). DNA for the CDR3: TGTGCCAGTTTTCGTACAGGCGGGGAGCTGTTTTTT. It specifies CASFRTGGELFF. The complete variable domain, with remaining parts taken from reference TRBV19 and TRBJ2-2, reads DGGITQSPKYLFRKEGQNVTLSCEQNLNHDAMYWYRQDPGQGLRLIYYSQIVNDFQKGDIAEGYSVSREKKESFPLTVTSAQKNPTAFYLCASFRTGGELFFGEGSRLTVL.

The sample holds a few counts of this clone. This chain uses TRBV4-3 with TRBJ2-2; the D gene is possibly TRBD1 (6 bases). The CDR3 sequence is 14 residues long. Germline lookup yields CDR1 LGHNA and CDR2 YSLEER. Trimming took off 0 bases at V and 5 bases at J, with 7 bases between the two ends. Written as DNA, the CDR3 is TGCGCCAGCAGCCAAGACAGGGGAACCGGGGAGCTGTTTTTT. Amino acid sequence: CASSQDRGTGELFF.

This sequence joins TRBV7-9 and TRBJ2-1; unclear D gene. CDR1 is SEHNR and CDR2 is FQNEAQ in the germline V gene (reference sequence). The length of the CDR3 is 14 residues. V was clipped by 1 base and J by 2 bases, with 6 bases between them. CDR3 protein: CASSLVSAYNEQFF. The CDR3 DNA reads TGTGCCAGCAGCTTAGTTTCGGCCTACAATGAGCAGTTCTTC.

This chain connects TRBV11-3 to TRBJ2-2; 14 bases fit TRBD2. Per germline, CDR1 SGHNT and CDR2 YENEEA. With V trimmed by 5 bases and J by 7 bases, 6 bases remained unmatched. The CDR3 is 16 amino acids. The CDR3 bases are TGTGCCAGCAGCACCGGACTAGCGGGAGGCGTCGGGGAGCTGTTTTTT. Translated, it gives CASSTGLAGGVGELFF.

The chain recombines TRBV10-2 with TRBJ1-2, with 9 bases lining up with TRBD1. This CDR3 is 13 amino acids long. CDR1 and CDR2 (germline): WSHSY, SAAADI. V was pared by 3 bases and J by 4 bases, with 0 bases of the junction left unmatched. Here the CDR3 reads CASSEQGAYGYTF. The CDR3 DNA reads as TGCGCCAGCAGTGAACAGGGGGCCTATGGCTACACCTTC.

The rearrangement uses TRBV5-8 and TRBJ2-3; TRBD2 aligns across 12 bases. The CDR3 contains 17 residues. V lost 4 bases and J lost 5; bases outside the gene matches: 11. CDR1 is SGHTS, CDR2 YDEGEE, per germline. CDR3: CASSLRSTSGGGDTQYF. The CDR3 DNA reads as TGTGCCAGCAGCCTCCGCTCGACTAGCGGGGGTGGAGATACGCAGTATTTT.

The count of this clone is one. The gene calls are TRBV6-1 and TRBJ1-5; 9 positions agree with TRBD1. V dropped 3 bases and J dropped 0; count of bases not matched to a gene: 15. In germline, CDR1 is MNHNS, CDR2 SASEGT. The CDR3 has 20 amino acids. The CDR3 DNA reads TGTGCCAGCAGTGACTTCCTCCGGGACAGGGTTGATGTTAGCAATCAGCCCCAGCATTTT. Translating gives CASSDFLRDRVDVSNQPQHF.

The chain recombines TRBV12-5 with TRBJ2-7; TRBD1 matches at 8 bases. The V gene end was trimmed by 3 bases and the J gene end by 3 bases; junction bases not matched to a gene: 7. The CDR3 spans 15 residues. The germline CDR1 and CDR2 sequences are LGHNT and FRNRAP. DNA of the CDR3: TGTGCTAGTGGTTTCCGGACAGGGAAAGTCTACGAGCAGTACTTC. Its protein is CASGFRTGKVYEQYF.